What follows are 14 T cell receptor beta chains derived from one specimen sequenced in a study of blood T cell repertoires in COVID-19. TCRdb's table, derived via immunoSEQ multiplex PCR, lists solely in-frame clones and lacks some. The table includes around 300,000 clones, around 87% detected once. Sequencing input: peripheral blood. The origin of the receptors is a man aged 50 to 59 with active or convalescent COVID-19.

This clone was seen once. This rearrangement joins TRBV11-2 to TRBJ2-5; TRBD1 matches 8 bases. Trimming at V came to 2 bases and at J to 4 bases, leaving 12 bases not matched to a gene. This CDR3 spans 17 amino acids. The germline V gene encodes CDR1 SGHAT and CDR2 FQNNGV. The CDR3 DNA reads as TGTGCCAGCAGCTTATCACTCCCAGGGGGCAAGCGAGAGACCCAGTACTTC. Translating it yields CASSLSLPGGKRETQYF.

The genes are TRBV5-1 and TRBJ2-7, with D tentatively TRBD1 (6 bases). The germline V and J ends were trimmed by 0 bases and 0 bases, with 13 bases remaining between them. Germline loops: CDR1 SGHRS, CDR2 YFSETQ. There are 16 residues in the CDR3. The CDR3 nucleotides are TGCGCCAGCAGCTTGGGTACAGGGACCACCTCCTACGAGCAGTACTTC. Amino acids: CASSLGTGTTSYEQYF.

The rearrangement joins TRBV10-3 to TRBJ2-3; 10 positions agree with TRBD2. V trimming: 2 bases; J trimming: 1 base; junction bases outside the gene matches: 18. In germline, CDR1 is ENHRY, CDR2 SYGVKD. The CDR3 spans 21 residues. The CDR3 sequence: CAISEVRTSGNPYRGTDTQYF. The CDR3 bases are TGTGCCATCAGTGAGGTTAGGACTAGCGGCAACCCTTATAGGGGCACAGATACGCAGTATTTT.

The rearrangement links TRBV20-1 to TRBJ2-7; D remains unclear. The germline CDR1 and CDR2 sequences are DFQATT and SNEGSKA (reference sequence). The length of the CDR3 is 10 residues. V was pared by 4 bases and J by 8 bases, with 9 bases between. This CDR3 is CSAKSKQQYF. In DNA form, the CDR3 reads TGCAGTGCTAAGAGTAAGCAGCAGTACTTC.

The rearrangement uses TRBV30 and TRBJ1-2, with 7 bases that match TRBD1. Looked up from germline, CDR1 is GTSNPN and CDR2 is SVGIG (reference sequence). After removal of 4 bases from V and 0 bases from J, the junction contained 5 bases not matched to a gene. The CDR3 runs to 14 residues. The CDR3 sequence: CAWTLGTANYGYTF. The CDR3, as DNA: TGTGCCTGGACGCTCGGGACAGCTAACTATGGCTACACCTTC.

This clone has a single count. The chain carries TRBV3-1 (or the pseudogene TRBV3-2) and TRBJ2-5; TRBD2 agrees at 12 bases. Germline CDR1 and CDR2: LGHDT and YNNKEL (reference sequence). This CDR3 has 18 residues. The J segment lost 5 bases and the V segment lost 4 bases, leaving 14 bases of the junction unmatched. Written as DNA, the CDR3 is TGTGCCAGCAGCCCTAGCGGGAGGGGCCCTGGGATCGGGGAGACCCAGTACTTC. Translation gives CASSPSGRGPGIGETQYF.

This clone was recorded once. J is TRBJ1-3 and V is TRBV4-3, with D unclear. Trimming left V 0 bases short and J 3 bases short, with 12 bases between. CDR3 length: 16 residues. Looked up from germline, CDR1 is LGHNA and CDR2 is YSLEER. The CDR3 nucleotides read TGCGCCAGCAGCCAAGATCGAAAAGCGCTTGGAAACACCATATATTTT. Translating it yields CASSQDRKALGNTIYF.

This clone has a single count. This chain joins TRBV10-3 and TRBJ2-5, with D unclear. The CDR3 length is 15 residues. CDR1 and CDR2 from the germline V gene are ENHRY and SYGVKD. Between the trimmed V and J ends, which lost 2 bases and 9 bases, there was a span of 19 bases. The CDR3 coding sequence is TGTGCCATCAGTGAGGTCCCGGAAACGGGTAGCTCCCAGTACTTC. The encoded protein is CAISEVPETGSSQYF.

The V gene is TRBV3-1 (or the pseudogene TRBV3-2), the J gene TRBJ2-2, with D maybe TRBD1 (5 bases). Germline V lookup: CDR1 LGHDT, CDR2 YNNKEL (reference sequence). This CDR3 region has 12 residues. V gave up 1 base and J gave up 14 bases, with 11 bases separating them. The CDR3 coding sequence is TGTGCCAGCAGCCAAGCCTCAGGGAAACTGTTTTTT. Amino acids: CASSQASGKLFF.

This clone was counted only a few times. In DNA form, the CDR3 reads TGTGCCAGCACCACGGGGTGGGGTGGAGATCCGTACACTGAAGCTTTCTTT. Encoded protein: CASTTGWGGDPYTEAFF. The rearrangement uses TRBV18 and TRBJ1-1; D gene unclear. Trimming shortened V by 8 bases and J by 3 bases, and 25 bases separated the two germline ends. The CDR3 sequence is 17 residues long. The germline V gene has CDR1 KGHSH and CDR2 LQKENI.

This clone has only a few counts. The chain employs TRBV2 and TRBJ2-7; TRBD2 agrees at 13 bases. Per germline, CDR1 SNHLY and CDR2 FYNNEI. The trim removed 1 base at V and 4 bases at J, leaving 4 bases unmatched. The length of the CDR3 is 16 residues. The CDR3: CASSEVPGLAGYEQYF. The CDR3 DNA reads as TGTGCCAGCAGTGAAGTGCCGGGACTAGCGGGATACGAGCAGTACTTC.

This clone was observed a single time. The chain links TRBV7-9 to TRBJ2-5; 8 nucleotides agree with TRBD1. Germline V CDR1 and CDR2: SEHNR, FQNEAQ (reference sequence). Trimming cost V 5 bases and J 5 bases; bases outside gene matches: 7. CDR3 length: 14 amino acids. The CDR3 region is CASSPGQGGETQYF. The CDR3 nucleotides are TGTGCCAGCAGCCCAGGACAGGGTGGGGAGACCCAGTACTTC.

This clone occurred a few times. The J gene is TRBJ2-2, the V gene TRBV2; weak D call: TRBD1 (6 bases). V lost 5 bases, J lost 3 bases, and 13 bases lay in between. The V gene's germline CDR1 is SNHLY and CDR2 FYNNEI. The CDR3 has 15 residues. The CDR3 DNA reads TGTGCCAGCAGTTACGACAGGAGATACACCGGGGAGCTGTTTTTT. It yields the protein CASSYDRRYTGELFF. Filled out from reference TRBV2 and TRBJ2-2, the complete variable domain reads EPEVTQTPSHQVTQMGQEVILRCVPISNHLYFYWYRQILGQKVEFLVSFYNNEISEKSEIFDDQFSVERPDGSNFTLKIRSTKLEDSAMYFCASSYDRRYTGELFFGEGSRLTVL.

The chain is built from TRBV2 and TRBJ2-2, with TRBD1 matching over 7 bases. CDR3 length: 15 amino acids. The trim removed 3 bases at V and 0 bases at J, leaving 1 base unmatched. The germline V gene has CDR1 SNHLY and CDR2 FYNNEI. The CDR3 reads CASSEDRSNTGELFF. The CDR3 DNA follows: TGTGCCAGCAGTGAGGACAGGTCGAACACCGGGGAGCTGTTTTTT.